The 5 T cell receptor beta chains reported below all come from one sample, sequenced in a study of shared clonotypes between healthy human individuals. TCRdb's table, derived via immunoSEQ multiplex PCR, lists solely in-frame clones and lacks some. The top ten hold about 0.34% of the sample, which has about 2.4 million clones, 80% to 95% seen once. The source material was naive CD4+ T cells from PBMCs. Subset noted: CD45RA+ positively selected. The receptors were gathered from a man aged 18-30 years in good health. Some clones in this sample may be carry-over from other donors' samples.

This clone was recorded only once. J is TRBJ2-3 and V is TRBV5-1; TRBD1 is a possible D gene (6 bases). CDR3 size: 14 residues. From germline, CDR1 is SGHRS and CDR2 YFSETQ. V lost 4 bases and J lost 1, with 10 bases in between. CDR3: CASSGEGGTDTQYF. The DNA of the CDR3 is TGCGCCAGCAGCGGCGAGGGGGGCACAGATACGCAGTATTTT.

The CDR3 DNA sequence: TGTGCCAGCAGCGAAGGTCTGTCGGCAGAGACAGAGACCCAGTACTTC. Translating gives CASSEGLSAETETQYF. The rearrangement uses TRBV7-9 and TRBJ2-5, with unresolved D. Per the germline V gene, CDR1 is SEHNR and CDR2 is FQNEAQ (reference sequence). CDR3 size: 16 residues. The V end was cut by 5 bases, the J end by 4 bases, with 20 bases between.

This chain uses TRBV9 with TRBJ2-1, with a possible D match to TRBD2 (6 bases). Trimming shortened V by 3 bases and J by 0 bases, and 13 bases separated the two germline ends. Germline assignment: CDR1 SGDLS and CDR2 YYNGEE. This CDR3 is built from 16 residues. CDR3 DNA: TGTGCCAGCAGCGCCAACGCGGGGAGCTCCTACAATGAGCAGTTCTTC. This sequence encodes CASSANAGSSYNEQFF.

About this clone: This sample includes further DNA sequences coding for the same CDR3. DNA of the CDR3: TGTGCCTGGAGTGCCCAGGTGGGCACTGAAGCTTTCTTT. This translates into CAWSAQVGTEAFF. The J gene is TRBJ1-1, the V gene TRBV30, with D uncertain. The CDR3 is 13 residues long. V was shortened by 1 base and J by 4 bases, with 10 bases between the two germline ends. Per germline, CDR1 GTSNPN and CDR2 SVGIG (reference sequence).

CDR3: CASSFRGRGQETQYF. CDR3 bases: TGTGCCAGCAGCTTTAGGGGCAGGGGGCAAGAGACCCAGTACTTC. V and J are TRBV7-2 and TRBJ2-5; 7 bases are a match to TRBD1. Germline V gene sequence: CDR1 SGHTA, CDR2 FQGNSA. The CDR3 length is 15 residues. V was clipped by 3 bases and J by 2 bases; unmatched bases: 6.